The 15 T cell receptor beta chains given below trace back to one sample, sequenced in a study of T cell responses to AZD1222 COVID-19 vaccine. The protocol was immunoSEQ multiplex PCR, while the TCRdb copy is restricted to in-frame clones and leaves out a portion. The data hold about 140,000 clones, with around 92% observed a single time. Sequenced here: peripheral blood, sampled on day 0 of AZD1222 vaccination. The origin of the receptors is an adult in good health.

The chain has TRBV6-1 and TRBJ2-2, with D uncertain. CDR1 and CDR2 from the germline V gene are MNHNS and SASEGT. The CDR3 sequence is 14 residues long. Trimming removed 0 bases at V and 1 base at J, with 3 bases between. The CDR3 loop reads CASSEAWNTGELFF. The CDR3, as DNA: TGTGCCAGCAGTGAAGCATGGAACACCGGGGAGCTGTTTTTT.

The chain has TRBV6-2 or TRBV6-3 and TRBJ2-4; 7 bases are shared with TRBD1. The CDR3 sequence is 16 residues long. J lost 0 bases, V lost 6 bases, and 8 bases had no gene match. Germline values: CDR1 MNHEY, CDR2 SVGEGT. CDR3 nucleotide sequence: TGTGCCAGCAGCACCGGGACAGAATTAGCCAAAAACATTCAGTACTTC. Amino acids: CASSTGTELAKNIQYF.

For this clone: At the DNA level, this CDR3 is encoded by other sequences in the same sample as well. The CDR3 reads CASSQGQSNYGYTF. DNA of the CDR3: TGTGCCAGCAGCCAAGGCCAGTCTAACTATGGCTACACCTTC. The V gene is TRBV3-1 (or the pseudogene TRBV3-2), the J gene TRBJ1-2; D is unclear. V gave up 1 base and J gave up 0 bases, with 6 bases separating them. This CDR3 has 14 residues. CDR1 and CDR2 (germline): LGHDT, YNNKEL (reference sequence).

The rearrangement joins TRBV5-6 to TRBJ1-4; the D is unclear. The CDR3 loop spans 13 amino acids. CDR1 is SGHDT and CDR2 is YYEEEE in the germline V gene. V was shortened by 0 bases and J by 6 bases, with 6 bases between the two germline ends. Written as DNA, the CDR3 is TGTGCCAGCAGCTTGGAGAGGCATGAAAAACTGTTTTTT. Translated, it gives CASSLERHEKLFF.

This clone was seen just once. The chain combines TRBV27 with TRBJ2-1, with 10 bases identical to TRBD1. With 7 bases clipped from V and 10 bases from J, the junction kept 7 bases outside the gene matches. This CDR3 comprises 13 residues. Germline V gene sequence: CDR1 MNHEY, CDR2 SMNVEV (reference sequence). CDR3 DNA sequence: TGTGCCAGCAAGGGACAGGGGTTCCGGGAGCAGTTCTTC. Amino acids: CASKGQGFREQFF.

The chain combines TRBV13 with TRBJ1-1; possibly TRBD1 for D (6 bases). Germline V lookup: CDR1 PRHDT, CDR2 FYEKMQ (reference sequence). Trimming shortened V by 5 bases and J by 6 bases, and 13 bases separated the two germline ends. The CDR3 length is 13 residues. The CDR3 here is CASSPSGVAEAFF. The DNA of the CDR3 is TGTGCCAGCAGCCCCTCAGGGGTCGCTGAAGCTTTCTTT.

The V call is TRBV7-9, the J call TRBJ1-1, with D unclear. The CDR3 spans 13 residues. Trimming cost V 5 bases and J 0 bases, with 7 bases left between them. Germline-derived CDR1 and CDR2 are SEHNR and FQNEAQ (reference sequence). For the CDR3, the DNA is TGTGCCAGCAGCCTTACAATGAACACTGAAGCTTTCTTT. Its protein is CASSLTMNTEAFF.

The chain is built from TRBV10-2 and TRBJ1-1; D remains ambiguous. This CDR3 is 14 amino acids long. Germline V gene data show CDR1 as WSHSY and CDR2 as SAAADI. V lost 7 bases and J 3 bases, leaving 15 bases between the germline ends. The CDR3, as DNA: TGCGCCAGCAATTGGGCGGGAGGAGACACTGAAGCTTTCTTT. Amino acid sequence: CASNWAGGDTEAFF.

The J gene is TRBJ2-6, the V gene TRBV19; D gene uncertain. Between the trimmed V and J ends, which lost 4 bases and 3 bases, there was a span of 4 bases. The CDR3 runs 13 residues. Germline CDR1 reads LNHDA; CDR2 reads SQIVND (reference sequence). The CDR3 bases are TGTGCCAGTAGTAAGGTTGGGGCCAACGTCCTGACTTTC. Translation: CASSKVGANVLTF.

The V call is TRBV5-1, the J call TRBJ2-2; TRBD2 agrees at 10 bases. The J segment lost 5 bases and the V segment lost 4 bases, leaving 8 bases of the junction unmatched. The CDR3 has 16 amino acids. The germline CDR1 and CDR2 sequences are SGHRS and YFSETQ. CDR3 sequence: CASSAVAGGSTGELFF. In DNA form, the CDR3 reads TGCGCCAGCAGCGCCGTAGCGGGGGGATCGACCGGGGAGCTGTTTTTT.

The V and J genes are TRBV9 and TRBJ2-7; 8 bases agree with TRBD2. This CDR3 has 15 amino acids. Trimming at V came to 0 bases and at J to 0 bases, leaving 2 bases not matched to a gene. Germline CDR1 SGDLS, CDR2 YYNGEE. CDR3 DNA sequence: TGTGCCAGCAGCGTAGAAAGCGGGAGCTCCTACGAGCAGTACTTC. Its protein product is CASSVESGSSYEQYF.

The rearrangement joins TRBV30 to TRBJ2-1; D not resolved. Germline V CDR1 and CDR2: GTSNPN, SVGIG (reference sequence). V was shortened by 0 bases and J by 8 bases, with 8 bases between the two germline ends. This CDR3 has 12 amino acids. DNA of the CDR3: TGTGCCTGGAGTGTAGGGTGGCATGAGCAGTTCTTC. As protein: CAWSVGWHEQFF.

The rearrangement uses TRBV4-3 and TRBJ2-7; D gene unclear. The ends were cut back, 2 bases at V and 0 bases at J, with 11 bases in the middle. There are 15 residues in the CDR3. Germline V gene lookup returns CDR1 LGHNA and CDR2 YSLEER. The CDR3 coding sequence is TGCGCCAGCAGCCAATCGTTTAAGAGCTCCTACGAGCAGTACTTC. Its protein product is CASSQSFKSSYEQYF.

The chain has TRBV6-6 and TRBJ1-6; TRBD1 agrees at 7 bases. After removal of 5 bases from V and 5 bases from J, the junction contained 12 bases not matched to a gene. Germline-derived CDR1 and CDR2 are MNHNY and SVGAGI (reference sequence). The CDR3 sequence is 17 residues long. CDR3 in amino acids: CASSQGGQGSHNSPLHF. CDR3 in DNA: TGTGCCAGCAGTCAGGGGGGTCAAGGGTCCCATAATTCACCCCTCCACTTT.

The sample holds a few counts of this clone. The V call is TRBV6-2 or TRBV6-3, the J call TRBJ1-5, with D maybe TRBD1 (5 bases). CDR1 and CDR2 from the germline V gene are MNHEY and SVGEGT. This CDR3 has 14 amino acids. Trimming shortened V by 0 bases and J by 4 bases, and 7 bases separated the two germline ends. The CDR3 loop reads CASSYSGVNQPQHF. CDR3 bases: TGTGCCAGCAGTTACTCGGGGGTAAATCAGCCCCAGCATTTT.